The 2 T cell receptor beta chains below were found in one sample sequenced in a study of T-cell reconstitution after alpha-beta-depleted transplantation in children. This sample's TCRbeta library carried unique molecular identifier barcodes. TCRdb processed the PCR reads anew with MiXCR; each CDR3 protein has one entry. The data contain hundreds of thousands of distinct CDR3 sequences, 9.5% to 15% of them singletons. Sequenced material: PBMCs from the stem cell graft donor, taken from the stem cell graft. These receptors were obtained from a human donor who donated a stem cell graft to a child with combined immunodeficiency.

This clonotype was counted between two and nine times. The chain recombines TRBV29-1 with TRBJ2-7, with D perhaps matching TRBD1 (6 bases). With 4 bases removed from V and 3 bases from J, the gap between germline ends came to 16 bases. The CDR3 spans 14 residues. Germline V gene sequence: CDR1 SQVTM, CDR2 ANQGSEA. Here the CDR3 reads CSVVDRDIHYEQYF. The CDR3 coding sequence is TGCAGCGTTGTGGACCGGGACATTCACTACGAGCAGTACTTC.

This clonotype was seen only a few times. The CDR3 DNA reads as TGTGCCAGCAGTAAAAGGACTGGATCCTACGAGCAGTACTTC. Translation: CASSKRTGSYEQYF. The V gene is TRBV6-1, the J gene TRBJ2-7; possibly TRBD2 for D (5 bases). Between the trimmed V and J ends, which lost 5 bases and 1 base, there was a span of 12 bases. CDR1 is MNHNS, CDR2 SASEGT, per germline. This CDR3 is 14 amino acids long.